This TCR beta chain was profiled in a study of CD4 T cells in relation to SARS-CoV-2 and coronaviruses. For the study at large: Convalescent patients were roughly eight males and a few females; two were Hispanic.

Of note for this clone: Antigen specificity is unknown.

The ends were cut back, 0 bases at V and 4 bases at J, with 12 bases in the middle. Germline loops: CDR1 LNHNV, CDR2 YYDKDF (reference sequence). This CDR3 has 16 amino acids. TCRdb's table, derived via immunoSEQ multiplex PCR, lists solely in-frame clones and lacks some. The table shows some 45,000 clones, with around 80% occurring only once. Naive and memory CD4+ T cells were separated from cryopreserved PBMCs. Sorted naive or memory CD4+ cells met CEF peptides for roughly nine days. This rearrangement joins TRBV15 to TRBJ1-4; D may be TRBD1 (5 bases). Material for sequencing was naive CD4+ T cells from PBMCs, cultured in vitro. The subset: naive CD4+ T cells isolated by negative enrichment. The clonotype comes from an adult with COVID-19. The CDR3 spells CATSRDMGGGNEKLFF. The CDR3 coding sequence is TGTGCCACCAGCAGAGATATGGGGGGTGGTAATGAAAAACTGTTTTTT.